Listed below are T cell receptor beta chains from one sample, sequenced in a study of technical replicates of blood from a few donors. The protocol was immunoSEQ multiplex PCR, while the TCRdb copy is restricted to in-frame clones and leaves out a portion. The sample lists 60,000 to 85,000 clones; 85% to 95% were seen once. The source material was T cells isolated from PBMCs. The source is a human donor in good health. CDR3s include the opening cysteine and the closing phenylalanine or tryptophan. The D gene is left open where the match is weak. Clone size is given for some rows only: seen once, a few or many times, or a class if the clone is expanded.

CDR3 length,J gene,clone size,D gene,V gene,CDR3 DNA,CDR3 protein
14,TRBJ2-7,-,-,TRBV4-3,TGCGCCAGCAGCCAAGGGGGAGAGTCCTACGAGCAGTACTTC,CASSQGGESYEQYF
15,TRBJ2-7,-,TRBD1,TRBV5-8,TGTGCCAGCAGACTGACCGGGACAGGGACCTACGAGCAGTACTTC,CASRLTGTGTYEQYF
14,TRBJ2-7,-,TRBD2,TRBV7-2,TGTGCCAGCAGCAGGACTAGTCTTGCTTACGAGCAGTACTTC,CASSRTSLAYEQYF
14,TRBJ1-5,-,TRBD1,TRBV27,TGTGCCAGCAGTTTGGGACAGGGTCGTCAGCCCCAGCATTTT,CASSLGQGRQPQHF
15,TRBJ2-5,once,-,TRBV5-4,TGTGCCAGCAGCTTGGCGACAGGGGAGGGTGAGACCCAGTACTTC,CASSLATGEGETQYF
10,TRBJ1-1,-,-,TRBV29-1,TGCAGCGTCCATCCGGTTGAAGCTTTCTTT,CSVHPVEAFF
15,TRBJ2-5,-,-,TRBV5-4,TGTGCCAGCAGCCAATATACAGGGTCCGGGGAGACCCAGTACTTC,CASSQYTGSGETQYF
13,TRBJ2-5,-,-,TRBV12-5,TGTGCTAGTGGTCGCCAGGGGCAAGAGACCCAGTACTTC,CASGRQGQETQYF
15,TRBJ1-2,-,TRBD1,TRBV5-4,TGTGCCAGCAGCTTAGGGACACAGGGGGCCTATGGCTACACCTTC,CASSLGTQGAYGYTF
13,TRBJ1-2,-,TRBD1,TRBV29-1,TGCAGCGCTGTGACAGGGGGGCTCCATGGCTACACCTTC,CSAVTGGLHGYTF
14,TRBJ1-1,-,TRBD1,TRBV6-1,TGTGCCAGCAGTGCAGGGGGCGCTTTGCCAAAAGCTTTCTTT,CASSAGGALPKAFF
15,TRBJ1-1,-,TRBD1,TRBV28,TGTGCCAGCAGTCAAGACAGGGAGGTGAACACTGAAGCTTTCTTT,CASSQDREVNTEAFF
18,TRBJ2-2,-,-,TRBV12-2,TGTGCAAGTCGCTTAAAGACTAGCGGGACTAGGGACACCGGGGAGCTGTTTTTT,CASRLKTSGTRDTGELFF
14,TRBJ1-1,once,TRBD1,TRBV19,TGTGCCAGTAGTATGAAGACAGGGCCCACTGAAGCTTTCTTT,CASSMKTGPTEAFF
12,TRBJ2-7,-,-,TRBV6-5,TGTGCCAGCAGACGGGACACCTACGAGCAGTACTTC,CASRRDTYEQYF
16,TRBJ1-5,-,-,TRBV28,TGTGCCAGCAGTGAAATTGTCTGGGGCGTCAATCAGCCCCAGCATTTT,CASSEIVWGVNQPQHF
13,TRBJ2-3,-,-,TRBV19,TGTGCCAGTAGTGACAGGCCCACAGATACGCAGTATTTT,CASSDRPTDTQYF
13,TRBJ1-4,-,-,TRBV6-5,TGTGCCAGCAGCCGCGCAACTAATGAAAAACTGTTTTTT,CASSRATNEKLFF
11,TRBJ2-7,once,TRBD2,TRBV28,TGTGCCAGCAGCCTCGGGGGGGAGCAGTACTTC,CASSLGGEQYF
14,TRBJ2-7,-,-,TRBV5-4,TGTGCCAGCAGCTATAATCAGGGGTCCTACGAGCAGTACTTC,CASSYNQGSYEQYF
15,TRBJ1-3,-,-,TRBV10-3,TGTGCCATCTCGTGGGCCAGGGAAGCCGGAAACACCATATATTTT,CAISWAREAGNTIYF
13,TRBJ1-2,-,-,TRBV7-3,TGTGCCAGCAGCTTGGGGGGACTTAGCGGCTACACCTTC,CASSLGGLSGYTF
14,TRBJ2-1,-,TRBD2,TRBV9,TGTGCCAGCAGCCCAGGAGCGGGGTACAATGAGCAGTTCTTC,CASSPGAGYNEQFF
14,TRBJ2-7,-,-,TRBV4-1,TGCGCCAGCAGCCAAATTGACACATCCTACGAGCAGTACTTC,CASSQIDTSYEQYF
14,TRBJ1-5,-,TRBD1,TRBV6-1,TGTGCCAGCTTGGGACAGGGGGCGCGTCAGCCCCAGCATTTT,CASLGQGARQPQHF
14,TRBJ2-2,-,-,TRBV5-6,TGTGCCAGCAGCTTGGACACGAACACCGGGGAGCTGTTTTTT,CASSLDTNTGELFF
12,TRBJ1-2,-,-,TRBV7-2,TGTGCCAGCAGCTTTACAGGCTATGGCTACACCTTC,CASSFTGYGYTF
16,TRBJ2-7,-,TRBD2,TRBV11-2,TGTGCCAGCAGCCATAATTCGGGACTAGCGGGAAACGAGCAGTACTTC,CASSHNSGLAGNEQYF
13,TRBJ1-2,once,-,TRBV5-5,TGTGCCAGCAGCTTGGTGTCCAGGGATGGCTACACCTTC,CASSLVSRDGYTF
15,TRBJ1-2,-,-,TRBV29-1,TGCAGCGTGATAGAAACAGGATACAGTGGCTATGGCTACACCTTC,CSVIETGYSGYGYTF
14,TRBJ1-4,-,TRBD1,TRBV29-1,TGCAGCGTTTCCCTGACAGGGGTAACTGAAAAACTGTTTTTT,CSVSLTGVTEKLFF
11,TRBJ2-1,-,-,TRBV7-2,TGTGCCAGCAGTTGGGAGAATGAGCAGTTCTTC,CASSWENEQFF
15,TRBJ2-1,-,TRBD2,TRBV6-5,TGTGCCAGCAGTAGCAGGACTAGCGGGAGCAATGAGCAGTTCTTC,CASSSRTSGSNEQFF
13,TRBJ1-2,-,-,TRBV11-1,TGTGCCAGCAGCCCGACCGGACTCTATGGCTACACCTTC,CASSPTGLYGYTF
15,TRBJ2-7,once,-,TRBV25-1,TGTGCCAGCAGTGAATACAGGGGAATATCCCTCGAGCAGTACTTC,CASSEYRGISLEQYF
14,TRBJ1-1,-,-,TRBV7-2,TGTGCCAGCAGCTTAGCCTGGGGGGACACTGAAGCTTTCTTT,CASSLAWGDTEAFF
16,TRBJ2-7,once,TRBD1,TRBV5-4,TGTGCCAGCAGCTATGGACAGGGGGCGATTGGCGGCGAGCAGTACTTC,CASSYGQGAIGGEQYF
15,TRBJ2-3,-,-,TRBV7-2,TGTGCCAGCAGCTTCGAAGGGGCACGCACAGATACGCAGTATTTT,CASSFEGARTDTQYF
14,TRBJ1-1,few,-,TRBV27,TGTGCCAGCAGTTTCTACGGTGTGAACACTGAAGCTTTCTTT,CASSFYGVNTEAFF
16,TRBJ2-6,-,TRBD1,TRBV6-4,TGTGCCAGCACTCCGGGACAGGGAACTGGGGCCAACGTCCTGACTTTC,CASTPGQGTGANVLTF
14,TRBJ1-1,once,TRBD1,TRBV7-8,TGTGCCAGCAGCCATGGGACAGGGATCTCTGAAGCTTTCTTT,CASSHGTGISEAFF
14,TRBJ2-7,few,TRBD1,TRBV29-1,TGCAGCGTTTTGGACAGGGAAAGGCTTTACGAGCAGTACTTC,CSVLDRERLYEQYF
14,TRBJ2-3,-,-,TRBV7-9,TGTGCCAGCAGCTTAGGAGCTACCACAGATACGCAGTATTTT,CASSLGATTDTQYF
14,TRBJ2-2,-,TRBD2,TRBV7-3,TGTGCCAGCAGTTCTAGCGGGAACACCGGGGAGCTGTTTTTT,CASSSSGNTGELFF
13,TRBJ2-7,-,-,TRBV30,TGTGCCTGGAGGTACGGGAGTAATAAGGAGCAGTACTTC,CAWRYGSNKEQYF
15,TRBJ2-2,-,-,TRBV5-1,TGCGCCAGCAGCTTGGATCCGATCAGCGCCGGGGAGCTGTTTTTT,CASSLDPISAGELFF
13,TRBJ1-2,-,-,TRBV7-2,TGTGCCAGCAGCCACGACGAGGGTACTGGCTACACCTTC,CASSHDEGTGYTF
16,TRBJ2-7,-,-,TRBV7-8,TGTGCCAGCAGCTCGCTAAACAGGGTATCAACCAACGAGCAGTACTTC,CASSSLNRVSTNEQYF
15,TRBJ2-3,-,TRBD2,TRBV10-2,TGCGCCAGCAGTGAGTCTAGCGGGAGGTCAGATACGCAGTATTTT,CASSESSGRSDTQYF
16,TRBJ1-2,-,-,TRBV30,TGTGCCTGGAGTGAGAGCGCACAGTGGGGGCTCTATGGCTACACCTTC,CAWSESAQWGLYGYTF
15,TRBJ2-1,-,TRBD2,TRBV6-5,TGTGCCAGCAGGCCAGCGGGAAATGAGAAAAATGAGCAGTTCTTC,CASRPAGNEKNEQFF
14,TRBJ1-2,-,TRBD1,TRBV9,TGTGCCAGCAGCGTAGGCAGACAGGGGTATGGCTACACCTTC,CASSVGRQGYGYTF
15,TRBJ1-4,-,TRBD1,TRBV7-9,TGTGCCAGCAGCTTTTCGACAGGGGAAGATGAAAAACTGTTTTTT,CASSFSTGEDEKLFF
14,TRBJ1-2,-,TRBD1,TRBV13,TGTGCCAGCAGCAGGTTGGACAGGCTTAGGGGCTACACCTTC,CASSRLDRLRGYTF
16,TRBJ2-2,-,TRBD2,TRBV11-3,TGTGCCAGCAGCTTGTCCTACGGGAGGGCAACCGGGGAGCTGTTTTTT,CASSLSYGRATGELFF
12,TRBJ1-1,-,-,TRBV19,TGTGCCAGTAGTGCCCTATCCTACGAAGCTTTCTTT,CASSALSYEAFF
15,TRBJ2-7,-,TRBD2,TRBV7-9,TGTGCCAGCAGCCTGAGCGAAGCAGGGAGGGACGAGCAGTACTTC,CASSLSEAGRDEQYF
16,TRBJ1-2,-,-,TRBV25-1,TGTGCCAGCAGTGAATATGCGGGGGACGTGGGCTATGGCTACACCTTC,CASSEYAGDVGYGYTF
18,TRBJ2-1,-,-,TRBV11-2,TGTGCCAGCAGCCTATCTTTTGGGGGGGCCCCTCTGTACAATGAGCAGTTCTTC,CASSLSFGGAPLYNEQFF